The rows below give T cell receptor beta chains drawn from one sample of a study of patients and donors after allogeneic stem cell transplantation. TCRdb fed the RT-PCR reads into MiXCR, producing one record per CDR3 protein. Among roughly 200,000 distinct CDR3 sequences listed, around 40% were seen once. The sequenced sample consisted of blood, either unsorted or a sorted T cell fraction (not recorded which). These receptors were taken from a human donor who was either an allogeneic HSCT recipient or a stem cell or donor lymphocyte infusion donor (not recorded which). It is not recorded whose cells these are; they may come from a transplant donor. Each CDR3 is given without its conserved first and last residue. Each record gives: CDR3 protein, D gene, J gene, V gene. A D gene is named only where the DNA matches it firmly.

CDR3aa: ASSLEGFTEAF
d_gene: NA
j_gene: TRBJ1-1
v_gene: TRBV5-1

CDR3aa: ASSLARGGLNYGYT
d_gene: NA
j_gene: TRBJ1-2
v_gene: TRBV5-5

CDR3aa: SVGGTDYGYT
d_gene: TRBD1
j_gene: TRBJ1-2
v_gene: TRBV29-1

CDR3aa: ATSRDIRLGNEKLF
d_gene: NA
j_gene: TRBJ1-4
v_gene: TRBV15

CDR3aa: AISERQAVGYGYT
d_gene: NA
j_gene: TRBJ1-2
v_gene: TRBV10-3

CDR3aa: ASSQGGQGDTEAF
d_gene: TRBD1
j_gene: TRBJ1-1
v_gene: TRBV18

CDR3aa: ASSLAFGRGETQY
d_gene: NA
j_gene: TRBJ2-5
v_gene: TRBV11-2

CDR3aa: ASSPSSGGPYEQY
d_gene: TRBD2
j_gene: TRBJ2-7
v_gene: TRBV27

CDR3aa: ASNPSGTPHGGYT
d_gene: NA
j_gene: TRBJ1-2
v_gene: TRBV25-1

CDR3aa: ASSPLGGFSNQPQH
d_gene: NA
j_gene: TRBJ1-5
v_gene: TRBV28

CDR3aa: SARGSNQPQH
d_gene: NA
j_gene: TRBJ1-5
v_gene: TRBV20-1

CDR3aa: ASSFQGSGGEQF
d_gene: NA
j_gene: TRBJ2-1
v_gene: TRBV7-9

CDR3aa: ASSSAPGYNTEAF
d_gene: NA
j_gene: TRBJ1-1
v_gene: TRBV27

CDR3aa: SVAQETQY
d_gene: NA
j_gene: TRBJ2-5
v_gene: TRBV29-1

CDR3aa: ATSDRDFPEAF
d_gene: NA
j_gene: TRBJ1-1
v_gene: TRBV24-1

CDR3aa: ASSFGSGSYEQY
d_gene: NA
j_gene: TRBJ2-7
v_gene: TRBV5-1

CDR3aa: ASSSTTGLNEKLF
d_gene: NA
j_gene: TRBJ1-4
v_gene: TRBV12-3/TRBV12-4

CDR3aa: ASSSISGQGVGYT
d_gene: TRBD1
j_gene: TRBJ1-2
v_gene: TRBV7-2

CDR3aa: ASSEWTGGGNSPLH
d_gene: TRBD1
j_gene: TRBJ1-6
v_gene: TRBV25-1

CDR3aa: ASSPGQTLGNQPQH
d_gene: NA
j_gene: TRBJ1-5
v_gene: TRBV19

CDR3aa: ASSVGLAGADTQY
d_gene: TRBD2
j_gene: TRBJ2-3
v_gene: TRBV9

CDR3aa: ASSPRTGPMNTEAF
d_gene: TRBD1
j_gene: TRBJ1-1
v_gene: TRBV5-1

CDR3aa: ASSLAGSYYPTDTQY
d_gene: NA
j_gene: TRBJ2-3
v_gene: TRBV5-1

CDR3aa: ASSRKHRGPTGELF
d_gene: NA
j_gene: TRBJ2-2
v_gene: TRBV21-1

CDR3aa: ASSFNYGYT
d_gene: NA
j_gene: TRBJ1-2
v_gene: TRBV7-2

CDR3aa: ASSASGTSGYNEQF
d_gene: TRBD2
j_gene: TRBJ2-1
v_gene: TRBV9

CDR3aa: ASSEGVSGGETDTQY
d_gene: TRBD2
j_gene: TRBJ2-3
v_gene: TRBV6-1

CDR3aa: ASSIGGGAYNEQF
d_gene: TRBD2
j_gene: TRBJ2-1
v_gene: TRBV19

CDR3aa: ASSQPNTDTQY
d_gene: NA
j_gene: TRBJ2-3
v_gene: TRBV4-2

CDR3aa: SASARPGGSYEQY
d_gene: NA
j_gene: TRBJ2-7
v_gene: TRBV20-1

CDR3aa: ASSFGQYEQY
d_gene: NA
j_gene: TRBJ2-7
v_gene: TRBV12-3/TRBV12-4

CDR3aa: ASSLLDYEAF
d_gene: NA
j_gene: TRBJ1-1
v_gene: TRBV11-2

CDR3aa: ASRNIPGPGDQGYT
d_gene: NA
j_gene: TRBJ1-2
v_gene: TRBV6-6

CDR3aa: ASSSQRNGYT
d_gene: NA
j_gene: TRBJ1-2
v_gene: TRBV7-2

CDR3aa: ATKGLAGLSGELF
d_gene: TRBD2
j_gene: TRBJ2-2
v_gene: TRBV12-3/TRBV12-4

CDR3aa: ASTWGGGTEAF
d_gene: NA
j_gene: TRBJ1-1
v_gene: TRBV12-3/TRBV12-4

CDR3aa: SVRRQGGQPQH
d_gene: TRBD1
j_gene: TRBJ1-5
v_gene: TRBV20-1

CDR3aa: ASSNSGGKDEQF
d_gene: TRBD2
j_gene: TRBJ2-1
v_gene: TRBV5-1

CDR3aa: ASSLAGGLASYNEQF
d_gene: TRBD2
j_gene: TRBJ2-1
v_gene: TRBV7-9

CDR3aa: ASSFEEGQANYGYT
d_gene: NA
j_gene: TRBJ1-2
v_gene: TRBV5-1

CDR3aa: SVSGSGNQPQH
d_gene: NA
j_gene: TRBJ1-5
v_gene: TRBV29-1

CDR3aa: ASSLVPQGGSYEQY
d_gene: NA
j_gene: TRBJ2-7
v_gene: TRBV5-1

CDR3aa: ASSPTPDRNKLF
d_gene: NA
j_gene: TRBJ1-4
v_gene: TRBV4-1

CDR3aa: SAVDKPQPQH
d_gene: NA
j_gene: TRBJ1-5
v_gene: TRBV20-1

CDR3aa: AISEPQGTTSYEQY
d_gene: NA
j_gene: TRBJ2-7
v_gene: TRBV10-3

CDR3aa: ASSVAPRQGGYGYT
d_gene: TRBD1
j_gene: TRBJ1-2
v_gene: TRBV9

CDR3aa: ASSGDRGGTEAF
d_gene: NA
j_gene: TRBJ1-1
v_gene: TRBV2